A selection of T cell receptor beta chains follows, all from one sample in a study of T cell responses to AZD1222 COVID-19 vaccine. Sequenced by immunoSEQ multiplex PCR; TCRdb stores in-frame clones only, minus some. The sample carries about 200,000 clones, approximately 93% recorded once. Here the sequenced sample was peripheral blood, taken 28 days after the second AZD1222 dose. Every receptor here comes from an adult who received the AZD1222 COVID-19 vaccine. The CDR3 runs from the conserved cysteine through the conserved F or W. A D gene is named only where the DNA matches it firmly. Expanded clones get a size class; other rows say once, few or many, or leave the size out.

D: NA; size: NA; V: TRBV4-3; J: TRBJ1-1; CDR3: CASSQVPQAGSTEAFF; DNA: TGCGCCAGCAGCCAAGTTCCTCAAGCAGGGTCCACTGAAGCTTTCTTT
D: TRBD2; size: NA; V: TRBV4-2; J: TRBJ2-1; CDR3: CASSHPLSGGQSYNEQFF; DNA: TGTGCCAGCAGCCACCCTCTTAGCGGGGGTCAATCCTACAATGAGCAGTTCTTC
D: NA; size: NA; V: TRBV5-1; J: TRBJ1-1; CDR3: CASSLRQDTEAFF; DNA: TGCGCCAGCAGCTTGAGACAGGACACTGAAGCTTTCTTT
D: NA; size: NA; V: TRBV28; J: TRBJ1-5; CDR3: CATLGGLGNNQPQHF; DNA: TGTGCCACTTTGGGGGGTCTTGGCAACAATCAGCCCCAGCATTTT
D: TRBD1; size: NA; V: TRBV7-9; J: TRBJ2-7; CDR3: CASSLGGQGYEQYF; DNA: TGTGCCAGCAGCTTAGGTGGACAGGGCTACGAGCAGTACTTC
D: NA; size: NA; V: TRBV7-2; J: TRBJ2-7; CDR3: CASSLAYQYNEQYF; DNA: TGTGCCAGCAGCTTAGCGTACCAGTACAACGAGCAGTACTTC
D: NA; size: NA; V: TRBV7-5; J: TRBJ1-6; CDR3: CARKRQGYNSPLHF; DNA: TGTGCCAGAAAGAGACAGGGCTATAATTCACCCCTCCACTTT
D: NA; size: NA; V: TRBV7-9; J: TRBJ1-5; CDR3: CASSDTETSNQPQHF; DNA: TGTGCCAGCAGCGACACGGAAACTAGCAATCAGCCCCAGCATTTT
D: NA; size: NA; V: TRBV28; J: TRBJ1-2; CDR3: CASNENNFSDGYTF; DNA: TGTGCCAGCAACGAAAATAATTTTTCGGATGGCTACACCTTC
D: NA; size: NA; V: TRBV7-9; J: TRBJ1-5; CDR3: CASSFFGWQPQHF; DNA: TGTGCCAGCAGCTTCTTTGGGTGGCAGCCCCAGCATTTT
D: NA; size: NA; V: TRBV5-4; J: TRBJ2-7; CDR3: CASSLFGTLYEQYF; DNA: TGTGCCAGCAGCTTGTTCGGAACCCTCTACGAGCAGTACTTC
D: NA; size: NA; V: TRBV4-1; J: TRBJ2-5; CDR3: CASSRDSLETQYF; DNA: TGCGCCAGCAGCCGAGACAGTCTAGAGACCCAGTACTTC
D: TRBD1; size: NA; V: TRBV10-1; J: TRBJ2-1; CDR3: CASSRTTGVNEQFF; DNA: TGCGCCAGCAGTAGAACGACAGGGGTGAATGAGCAGTTCTTC
D: NA; size: NA; V: TRBV10-2; J: TRBJ1-6; CDR3: CASSGVVGLLLGSPLHF; DNA: TGCGCCAGCAGTGGGGTTGTGGGACTGCTCCTCGGGTCACCCCTCCACTTT
D: NA; size: NA; V: TRBV27; J: TRBJ1-6; CDR3: CASSLYPGGSSPLHF; DNA: TGTGCCAGCAGTTTATACCCAGGTGGAAGTTCACCCCTCCACTTT
D: NA; size: NA; V: TRBV5-1; J: TRBJ2-7; CDR3: CASSPTWGASSYEQYF; DNA: TGCGCCAGCAGCCCAACGTGGGGGGCTAGCTCCTACGAGCAGTACTTC
D: NA; size: NA; V: TRBV7-2; J: TRBJ2-3; CDR3: CASSLAGGRGDTQYF; DNA: TGTGCCAGCAGCTTAGCGGGGGGGCGAGGAGATACGCAGTATTTT
D: NA; size: NA; V: TRBV2; J: TRBJ2-2; CDR3: CASSVLGGGELFF; DNA: TGTGCCAGCAGTGTCCTGGGGGGCGGGGAGCTGTTTTTT
D: NA; size: NA; V: TRBV7-2; J: TRBJ2-7; CDR3: CASSLVDRSYEQYF; DNA: TGTGCCAGCAGCTTAGTTGATCGTTCCTACGAGCAGTACTTC
D: TRBD2; size: once; V: TRBV29-1; J: TRBJ2-5; CDR3: CSVVRGEETQYF; DNA: TGCAGCGTTGTGCGGGGGGAGGAGACCCAGTACTTC
D: NA; size: once; V: TRBV2; J: TRBJ2-7; CDR3: CASKGELYEQYF; DNA: TGTGCCAGCAAGGGGGAACTATACGAGCAGTACTTC
D: NA; size: NA; V: TRBV11-2; J: TRBJ1-6; CDR3: CASSSGRSRGLPSPLHF; DNA: TGTGCCAGCAGCTCAGGACGGAGCAGGGGTCTCCCTTCACCCCTCCACTTT
D: NA; size: NA; V: TRBV6-1; J: TRBJ1-3; CDR3: CASSELAGLGNTIYF; DNA: TGTGCCAGCAGTGAACTAGCAGGGTTGGGAAACACCATATATTTT
D: NA; size: NA; V: TRBV18; J: TRBJ2-5; CDR3: CASSPLSLETQYF; DNA: TGTGCCAGCTCACCACTAAGTCTAGAGACCCAGTACTTC
D: TRBD1; size: NA; V: TRBV11-2; J: TRBJ1-3; CDR3: CASSLMTGYSGNTIYF; DNA: TGTGCCAGCAGCTTAATGACAGGGTACTCTGGAAACACCATATATTTT
D: NA; size: NA; V: TRBV2; J: TRBJ1-2; CDR3: CASSGREAYGYTF; DNA: TGTGCCAGCAGTGGTAGGGAGGCCTATGGCTACACCTTC
D: NA; size: NA; V: TRBV19; J: TRBJ1-6; CDR3: CASRKNNSPLHF; DNA: TGTGCCAGTAGGAAAAACAATTCACCCCTCCACTTT
D: TRBD1; size: NA; V: TRBV4-1; J: TRBJ1-1; CDR3: CASSQEGRGQGGLNTEAFF; DNA: TGCGCCAGCAGCCAAGAGGGAAGGGGACAGGGAGGGTTGAACACTGAAGCTTTCTTT
D: NA; size: NA; V: TRBV25-1; J: TRBJ1-1; CDR3: CASSEARNTEAFF; DNA: TGTGCCAGCAGTGAAGCAAGGAACACTGAAGCTTTCTTT
D: NA; size: once; V: TRBV6-2/TRBV6-3; J: TRBJ1-2; CDR3: CASSYYHLGGTYGYTF; DNA: TGTGCCAGCAGTTACTACCATTTGGGGGGAACCTATGGCTACACCTTC
D: NA; size: NA; V: TRBV19; J: TRBJ2-2; CDR3: CATGQLRGELFF; DNA: TGTGCCACTGGACAGCTGAGGGGGGAGCTGTTTTTT
D: TRBD1; size: few; V: TRBV19; J: TRBJ1-2; CDR3: CASLTPAGTGPNYGYTF; DNA: TGTGCCAGCCTCACCCCGGCCGGGACAGGCCCTAACTATGGCTACACCTTC
D: NA; size: once; V: TRBV5-4; J: TRBJ1-1; CDR3: CASSLVGRAAEAFF; DNA: TGTGCCAGCAGCTTGGTCGGCAGGGCGGCTGAAGCTTTCTTT
D: NA; size: NA; V: TRBV6-2/TRBV6-3; J: TRBJ2-4; CDR3: CASSYGNIQYF; DNA: TGTGCCAGCAGTTACGGGAACATTCAGTACTTC
D: NA; size: NA; V: TRBV7-2; J: TRBJ1-1; CDR3: CASRPPGTRTANTEAFF; DNA: TGTGCCAGCAGACCCCCCGGCACCCGAACCGCGAACACTGAAGCTTTCTTT
D: NA; size: NA; V: TRBV9; J: TRBJ1-3; CDR3: CASSVGTVGNTIYF; DNA: TGTGCCAGCAGCGTAGGGACAGTTGGAAACACCATATATTTT
D: TRBD1; size: NA; V: TRBV2; J: TRBJ1-2; CDR3: CASSERDRAPGYTF; DNA: TGTGCCAGCAGTGAGAGGGACAGGGCGCCTGGCTACACCTTC
D: NA; size: NA; V: TRBV10-3; J: TRBJ1-6; CDR3: CAISEGGSSYNSPLHF; DNA: TGTGCCATCAGTGAGGGTGGGAGCTCCTATAATTCACCCCTCCACTTT
D: TRBD1; size: NA; V: TRBV28; J: TRBJ2-7; CDR3: CASRGALTGRFYEQYF; DNA: TGTGCCAGCAGGGGGGCGCTGACAGGGCGGTTTTACGAGCAGTACTTC
D: NA; size: NA; V: TRBV30; J: TRBJ1-6; CDR3: CAWRYRASYNSPLHF; DNA: TGTGCCTGGAGATACCGGGCCTCCTATAATTCACCCCTCCACTTT
D: NA; size: few; V: TRBV19; J: TRBJ1-2; CDR3: CASSKPPWGQGSYGYTF; DNA: TGTGCCAGTAGTAAACCTCCCTGGGGGCAGGGAAGTTATGGCTACACCTTC
D: NA; size: NA; V: TRBV4-1; J: TRBJ1-4; CDR3: CASSQVPGGHEKLFF; DNA: TGCGCCAGCAGCCAAGTTCCGGGGGGGCATGAAAAACTGTTTTTT
D: NA; size: NA; V: TRBV19; J: TRBJ1-2; CDR3: CASSIPGRNYGYTF; DNA: TGTGCCAGTAGTATTCCAGGCCGTAACTATGGCTACACCTTC
D: TRBD1; size: NA; V: TRBV19; J: TRBJ1-2; CDR3: CASKTSSGQGRYGYTF; DNA: TGTGCCAGTAAAACCTCCTCGGGACAGGGGCGCTATGGCTACACCTTC
D: TRBD1; size: NA; V: TRBV5-6; J: TRBJ2-5; CDR3: CASSKDRGAQETQYF; DNA: TGTGCCAGCAGCAAAGACAGGGGCGCCCAAGAGACCCAGTACTTC
D: NA; size: NA; V: TRBV27; J: TRBJ1-5; CDR3: CASSSFQGFPQPQHF; DNA: TGTGCCAGCAGTTCCTTCCAGGGATTCCCTCAGCCCCAGCATTTT
D: NA; size: NA; V: TRBV9; J: TRBJ1-2; CDR3: CASMRTNYGYTF; DNA: TGTGCCAGCATGCGGACTAACTATGGCTACACCTTC
D: NA; size: NA; V: TRBV5-1; J: TRBJ1-6; CDR3: CASSSTGRPDPLHF; DNA: TGCGCCAGCAGCTCGACCGGGAGACCGGACCCCCTCCACTTT
D: TRBD1; size: NA; V: TRBV7-3; J: TRBJ1-6; CDR3: CASSSTGAGNSPLHF; DNA: TGTGCCAGCAGCTCGACAGGGGCCGGCAATTCACCCCTCCACTTT
D: NA; size: NA; V: TRBV11-3; J: TRBJ2-1; CDR3: CASSRTGPSYNEQFF; DNA: TGTGCCAGCAGCCGAACGGGGCCCTCCTACAATGAGCAGTTCTTC
D: NA; size: NA; V: TRBV28; J: TRBJ1-5; CDR3: CASSLRDQPQHF; DNA: TGTGCCAGCAGTCTCAGGGACCAGCCCCAGCATTTT
D: TRBD1; size: NA; V: TRBV19; J: TRBJ1-5; CDR3: CASSTPGQLNQPQHF; DNA: TGTGCCAGTAGTACACCGGGACAGTTAAATCAGCCCCAGCATTTT
D: TRBD2; size: NA; V: TRBV5-4; J: TRBJ2-1; CDR3: CASSLKAGGPNEQFF; DNA: TGTGCCAGCAGCTTGAAAGCGGGGGGGCCAAATGAGCAGTTCTTC
D: NA; size: NA; V: TRBV18; J: TRBJ1-1; CDR3: CASSPPAGANTEAFF; DNA: TGTGCCAGCTCACCACCCGCAGGAGCGAACACTGAAGCTTTCTTT